These T cell receptor beta chains were read from a single sample in a study of pediatric ulcerative colitis. Measured with immunoSEQ multiplex PCR; TCRdb has only the in-frame clones, and not every one. The table records 30,000 to 35,000 clones, about 81% of them present only once. The sequenced sample consisted of gut tissue. These receptors came from a boy younger than 18 with mild ulcerative colitis. Each CDR3 is given with its conserved first and last residue. D genes are given only for firm matches. Not every row has a clone size; where given, it reads once, few, many or a size class.

.	TRBV7-6	.	TRBJ1-5	TGTGCCAGCAGCTTAGCGGACAATCAGCCCCAGCATTTT	CASSLADNQPQHF
TRBD1	TRBV19	.	TRBJ2-2	TGTGCCAGTAGTATTGGGACAGACACCGGGGAGCTGTTTTTT	CASSIGTDTGELFF
.	TRBV30	.	TRBJ1-2	TGTGCCTGGAGTGTACGGTCAGGGAACGGTCGTAACTATGGCTACACCTTC	CAWSVRSGNGRNYGYTF
TRBD2	TRBV19	.	TRBJ2-3	TGTGCCAGTAGCCCGCCGGGGCGTCTACTAGCGGGGGGGCCTAATACGCAGTATTTT	CASSPPGRLLAGGPNTQYF
TRBD1	TRBV29-1	.	TRBJ2-3	TGCAGCGTTCCTTTACAGGGGTGGGGCACAGATACGCAGTATTTT	CSVPLQGWGTDTQYF
.	TRBV5-1	.	TRBJ2-5	TGCGCCAGCAGCTTGGGTCAGGCAGAGACCCAGTACTTC	CASSLGQAETQYF
.	TRBV2	.	TRBJ2-1	TGTGCCAGCAGTGAGTGGGGTCCCACTAGCAACAATGAGCAGTTCTTC	CASSEWGPTSNNEQFF
.	TRBV7-9	.	TRBJ2-1	TGTGCCAGCAGCAAACTTAACGATGAGCAGTTCTTC	CASSKLNDEQFF
TRBD1	TRBV5-6	.	TRBJ1-2	TGTGCCAGCAGCTGGGTCACAGGGGTTTATGGCTACACCTTC	CASSWVTGVYGYTF
.	TRBV9	.	TRBJ1-3	TGTGCCAGCAGCTCCGGGACGGCTAGCTCTGGAAACACCATATATTTT	CASSSGTASSGNTIYF
.	TRBV2	.	TRBJ1-3	TGTGCCAGCAGTGAAGCCGGCTCTGGAAACACCATATATTTT	CASSEAGSGNTIYF
TRBD2	TRBV5-1	.	TRBJ2-1	TGCGCCAGCAGCACCGGGACTAGCGGGGGCATGGACAATGAGCAGTTCTTC	CASSTGTSGGMDNEQFF
TRBD1	TRBV5-6	.	TRBJ1-1	TGTGCCAGCAGCCCTGGACAGGGGTCTTATGGAGCTTTCTTT	CASSPGQGSYGAFF
.	TRBV6-1	few	TRBJ1-2	TGTGCCAGCAGTGAAGCGGGCACTAACTATGGCTACACCTTC	CASSEAGTNYGYTF
.	TRBV9	once	TRBJ2-1	TGTGCCAGCAGCGATGGAGCGGCTTACAATGAGCAGTTCTTC	CASSDGAAYNEQFF
.	TRBV7-9	.	TRBJ1-1	TGTGCCAGCAGCTTAGGCTCAACCCATGAAGCTTTCTTT	CASSLGSTHEAFF
.	TRBV7-9	.	TRBJ2-1	TGTGCCAGCAGCCCCCATCTGACAACGCAGCACTACAATGAGCAGTTCTTC	CASSPHLTTQHYNEQFF
.	TRBV4-1	.	TRBJ2-2	TGCGCCAGCAGCCAAGCTTTGGGGACCGGGGAGCTGTTTTTT	CASSQALGTGELFF
TRBD1	TRBV19	.	TRBJ1-2	TGTGCCAGTAGGGACCCGGGACAGTTAAACTATGGCTACACCTTC	CASRDPGQLNYGYTF
.	TRBV4-1	.	TRBJ2-7	TGCGCCAGCAGCCAAGGGCCGGGGCTCGAGCAGTACTTC	CASSQGPGLEQYF
TRBD1	TRBV7-9	once	TRBJ2-7	TGTGCCAGCAGTTTGGACAGGGTAACATCCTACGAGCAGTACTTC	CASSLDRVTSYEQYF
TRBD1	TRBV7-2	.	TRBJ2-7	TGTGCCAGCAGCTTAGGCAGCGACAGGGAAGAGCAGTACTTC	CASSLGSDREEQYF
.	TRBV5-1	.	TRBJ1-2	TGCGCCAGCAGCTTGACAGGGATAAGGGGCTACACCTTC	CASSLTGIRGYTF
TRBD1	TRBV5-8	.	TRBJ2-7	TGTGCCAGCAGCCCGGTGGGACAGGGTTTGTACGAGCAGTACTTC	CASSPVGQGLYEQYF
.	TRBV5-1	.	TRBJ2-7	TGCGCCAGCAGCTTGGGGCTCGTGGGGGGCGAGCAGTACTTC	CASSLGLVGGEQYF
TRBD1	TRBV29-1	.	TRBJ2-1	TGCAGCGTTGTCAGGGGGTCTACCTACAATGAGCAGTTCTTC	CSVVRGSTYNEQFF
.	TRBV11-2	.	TRBJ2-7	TGTGCCAGCAGCTTAGATCCCAGTTCCTACGAGCAGTACTTC	CASSLDPSSYEQYF
.	TRBV30	few	TRBJ2-2	TGTGCCTGGAGCCTCTCGGGTGGAACCGGGGAGCTGTTTTTT	CAWSLSGGTGELFF